The TCR beta chain under discussion was sequenced for a study of identical twins. The junction had 4 bases not matched to a gene; V was cut back by 6 bases and J by 11 bases. The CDR3 is 11 amino acids. This clonotype showed up many times. TCRdb used MiXCR to reprocess the 5' RACE reads, holding one entry per CDR3 protein. Here the sample spans over 600,000 distinct CDR3 sequences, 21% being singletons. The same sample was also used in a study of T cells expressing NK-cell markers.

The chain uses TRBV12-3 or TRBV12-4 and TRBJ2-1; TRBD2 agrees at 7 bases. The source is a woman aged 18-29 years in good health. Material: PBMCs. For the CDR3, the DNA is TGTGCCAGCAGGCGGGAGTTCCAGCAGTTCTTC. Translated: CASRREFQQFF.